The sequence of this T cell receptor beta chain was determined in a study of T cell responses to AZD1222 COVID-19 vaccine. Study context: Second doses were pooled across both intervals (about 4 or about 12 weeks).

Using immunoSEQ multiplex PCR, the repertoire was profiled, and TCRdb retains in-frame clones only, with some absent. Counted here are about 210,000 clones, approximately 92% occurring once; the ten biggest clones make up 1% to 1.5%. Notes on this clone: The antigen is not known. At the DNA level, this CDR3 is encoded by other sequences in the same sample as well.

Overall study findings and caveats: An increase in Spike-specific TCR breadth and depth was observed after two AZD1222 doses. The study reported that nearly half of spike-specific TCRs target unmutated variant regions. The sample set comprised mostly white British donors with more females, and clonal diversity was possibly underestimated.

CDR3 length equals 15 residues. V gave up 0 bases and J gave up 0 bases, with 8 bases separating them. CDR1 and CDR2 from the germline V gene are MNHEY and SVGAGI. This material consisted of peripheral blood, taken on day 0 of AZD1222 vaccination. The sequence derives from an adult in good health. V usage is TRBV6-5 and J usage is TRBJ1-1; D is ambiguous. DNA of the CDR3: TGTGCCAGCAGTTACTCAGGCAGCATGAACACTGAAGCTTTCTTT. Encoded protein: CASSYSGSMNTEAFF.